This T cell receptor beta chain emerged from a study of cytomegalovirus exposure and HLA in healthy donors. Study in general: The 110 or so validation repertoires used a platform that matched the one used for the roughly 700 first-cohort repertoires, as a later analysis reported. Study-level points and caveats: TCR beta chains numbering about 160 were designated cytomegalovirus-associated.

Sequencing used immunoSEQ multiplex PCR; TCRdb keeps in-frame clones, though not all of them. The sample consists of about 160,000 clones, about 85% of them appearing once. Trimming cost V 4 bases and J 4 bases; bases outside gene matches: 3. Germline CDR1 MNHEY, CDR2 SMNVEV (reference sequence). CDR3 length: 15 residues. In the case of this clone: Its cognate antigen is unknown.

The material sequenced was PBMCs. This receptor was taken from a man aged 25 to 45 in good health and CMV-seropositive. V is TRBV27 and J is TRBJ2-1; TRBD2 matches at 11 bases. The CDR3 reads CASSSGTSGYNEQFF. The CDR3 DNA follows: TGTGCCAGCAGTTCAGGGACTAGCGGATACAATGAGCAGTTCTTC.